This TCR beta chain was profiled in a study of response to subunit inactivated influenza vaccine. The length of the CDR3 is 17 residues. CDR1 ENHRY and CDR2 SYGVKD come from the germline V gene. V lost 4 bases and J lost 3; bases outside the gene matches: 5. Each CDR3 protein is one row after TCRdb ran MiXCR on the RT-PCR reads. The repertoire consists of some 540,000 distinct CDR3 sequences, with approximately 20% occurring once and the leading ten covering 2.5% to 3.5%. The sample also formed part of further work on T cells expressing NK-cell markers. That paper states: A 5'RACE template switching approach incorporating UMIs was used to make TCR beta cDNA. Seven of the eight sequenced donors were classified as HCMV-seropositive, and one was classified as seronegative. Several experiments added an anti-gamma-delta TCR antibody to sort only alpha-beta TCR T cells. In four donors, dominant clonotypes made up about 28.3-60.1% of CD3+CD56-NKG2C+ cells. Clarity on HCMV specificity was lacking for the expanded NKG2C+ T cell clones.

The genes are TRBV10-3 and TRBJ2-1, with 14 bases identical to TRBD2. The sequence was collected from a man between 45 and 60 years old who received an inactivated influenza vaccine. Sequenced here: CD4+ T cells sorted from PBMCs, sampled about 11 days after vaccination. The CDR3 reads CAISVGTSGRNYNEQFF. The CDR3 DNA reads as TGTGCCATCAGTGTCGGGACTAGCGGGAGAAACTACAATGAGCAGTTCTTC.